This T cell receptor (beta chain) comes out of a study of PD-L1 blockade in urothelial cancer. Study details: T cells numbered a median of 141,255 in the blood samples.

The method was immunoSEQ multiplex PCR; TCRdb's version includes in-frame clones alone and lacks a portion of them. The repertoire holds 70,000 to 100,000 clones, with over 80% as singletons. The CDR3 is 21 amino acids. Germline CDR1 and CDR2: SGHVS and FNYEAQ. Between the trimmed V and J ends, which lost 4 bases and 1 base, there was a span of 29 bases. The time point was: pretreatment peripheral blood. Locally advanced or metastatic urothelial carcinoma was present in patients. Sampling of each patient yielded between 1 and 8 specimens, collected pretreatment and on-treatment. The origin of this receptor is a man aged 55 to 70 with urothelial cancer. The chain carries TRBV7-6 and TRBJ1-5; D is ambiguous. The input for sequencing was PBMCs, taken around atezolizumab (anti-PD-L1) treatment. CDR3 residues: CASSSAGGNLGRPWSNQPQHF. The CDR3 bases are TGTGCCAGCAGCTCGGCGGGTGGAAACTTGGGGAGGCCTTGGAGCAATCAGCCCCAGCATTTT. Filled out from reference TRBV7-6 and TRBJ1-5, the complete variable domain reads GAGVSQSPRYKVTKRGQDVALRCDPISGHVSLYWYRQALGQGPEFLTYFNYEAQQDKSGLPNDRFSAERPEGSISTLTIQRTEQRDSAMYRCASSSAGGNLGRPWSNQPQHFGDGTRLSIL.